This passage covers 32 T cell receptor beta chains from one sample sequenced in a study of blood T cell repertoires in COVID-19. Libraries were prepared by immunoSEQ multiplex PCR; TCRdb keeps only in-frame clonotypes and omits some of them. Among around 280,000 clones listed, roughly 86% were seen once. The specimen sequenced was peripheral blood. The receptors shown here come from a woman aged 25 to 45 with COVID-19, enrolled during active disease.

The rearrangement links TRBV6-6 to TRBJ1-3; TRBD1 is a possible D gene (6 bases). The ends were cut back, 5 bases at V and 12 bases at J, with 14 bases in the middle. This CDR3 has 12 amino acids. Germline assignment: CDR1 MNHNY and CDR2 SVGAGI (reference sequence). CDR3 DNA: TGTGCCAGCAGTGCGCACAGGGAGTACATATATTTT. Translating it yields CASSAHREYIYF.

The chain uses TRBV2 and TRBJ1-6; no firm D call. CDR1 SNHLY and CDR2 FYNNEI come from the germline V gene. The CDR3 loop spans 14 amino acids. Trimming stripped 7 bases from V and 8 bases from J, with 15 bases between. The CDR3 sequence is CASTEGWSHSPLHF. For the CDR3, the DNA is TGTGCCAGCACCGAAGGCTGGAGCCATTCACCCCTCCACTTT.

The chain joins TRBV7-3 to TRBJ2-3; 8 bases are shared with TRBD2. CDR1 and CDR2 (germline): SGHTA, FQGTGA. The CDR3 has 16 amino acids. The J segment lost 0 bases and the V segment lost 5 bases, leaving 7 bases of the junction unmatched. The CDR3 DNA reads TGTGCCAGCAGCCCGGGGGGGGCCGGCAGCACAGATACGCAGTATTTT. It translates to CASSPGGAGSTDTQYF.

CDR3 nucleotide sequence: TGTGCCAGCAGTGAAGAGGCGGCGGGAGATGGGTTCGGGGAGCTGTTTTTT. Protein: CASSEEAAGDGFGELFF. V is TRBV2 and J is TRBJ2-2, with 7 bases lining up with TRBD2. V was pared by 1 base and J by 7 bases, with 12 bases of the junction left unmatched. This CDR3 contains 17 residues. CDR1 SNHLY and CDR2 FYNNEI come from the germline V gene.

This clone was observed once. The CDR3 loop is CASSPGTSPSYNEQFF. The CDR3 DNA is TGCGCCAGCAGTCCCGGGACTAGCCCCTCCTACAATGAGCAGTTCTTC. The chain links TRBV5-1 to TRBJ2-1, with 9 bases matching TRBD2. The CDR3 contains 16 residues. The V and J ends lost 5 bases and 0 bases, in that order; junction bases with no gene match: 6. The germline CDR1 and CDR2 sequences are SGHRS and YFSETQ.

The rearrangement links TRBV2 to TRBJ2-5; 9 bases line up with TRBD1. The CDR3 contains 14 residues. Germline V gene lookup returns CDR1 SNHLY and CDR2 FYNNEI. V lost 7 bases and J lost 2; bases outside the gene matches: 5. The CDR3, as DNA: TGTGCCAGCAAACCCGGGACAGGGCAAGAGACCCAGTACTTC. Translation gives CASKPGTGQETQYF.

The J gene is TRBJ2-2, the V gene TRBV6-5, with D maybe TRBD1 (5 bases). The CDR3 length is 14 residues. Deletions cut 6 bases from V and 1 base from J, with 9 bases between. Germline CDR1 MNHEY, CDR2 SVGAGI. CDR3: CASSITGNTGELFF. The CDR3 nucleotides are TGTGCCAGCAGCATAACAGGGAACACCGGGGAGCTGTTTTTT.

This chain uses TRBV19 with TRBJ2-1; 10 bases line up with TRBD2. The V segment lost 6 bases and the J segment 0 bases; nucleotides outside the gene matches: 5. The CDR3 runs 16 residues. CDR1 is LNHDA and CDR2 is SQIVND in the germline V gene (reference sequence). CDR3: CASSHLAGGSYNEQFF. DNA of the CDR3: TGTGCCAGTAGCCACTTAGCGGGAGGCTCCTACAATGAGCAGTTCTTC.

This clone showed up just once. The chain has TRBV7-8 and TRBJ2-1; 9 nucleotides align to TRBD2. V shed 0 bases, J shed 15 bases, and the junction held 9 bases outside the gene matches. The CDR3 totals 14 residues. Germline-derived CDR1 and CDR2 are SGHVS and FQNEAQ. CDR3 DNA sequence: TGTGCCAGCAGCTTAGCTGTCGGCGGGACTAGCCTGTTCTTC. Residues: CASSLAVGGTSLFF.

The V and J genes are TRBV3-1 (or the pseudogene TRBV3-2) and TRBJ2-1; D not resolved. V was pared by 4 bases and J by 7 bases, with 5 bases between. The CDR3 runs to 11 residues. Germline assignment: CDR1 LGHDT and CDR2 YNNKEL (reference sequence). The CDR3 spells CASSLNNEQFF. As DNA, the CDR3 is TGTGCCAGCAGCCTAAATAATGAGCAGTTCTTC.

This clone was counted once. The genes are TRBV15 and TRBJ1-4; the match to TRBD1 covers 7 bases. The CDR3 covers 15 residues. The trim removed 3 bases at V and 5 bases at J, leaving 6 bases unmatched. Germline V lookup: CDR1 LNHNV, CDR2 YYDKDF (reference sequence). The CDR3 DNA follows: TGTGCCACCAGCAGCCTTGGACAGGAAAATGAAAAACTGTTTTTT. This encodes CATSSLGQENEKLFF.

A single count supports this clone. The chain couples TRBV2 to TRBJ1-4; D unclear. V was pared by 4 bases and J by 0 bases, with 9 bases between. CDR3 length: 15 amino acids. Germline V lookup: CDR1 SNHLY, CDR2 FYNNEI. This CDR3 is CASSGLEATNEKLFF. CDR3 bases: TGTGCCAGCAGTGGACTGGAAGCAACTAATGAAAAACTGTTTTTT.

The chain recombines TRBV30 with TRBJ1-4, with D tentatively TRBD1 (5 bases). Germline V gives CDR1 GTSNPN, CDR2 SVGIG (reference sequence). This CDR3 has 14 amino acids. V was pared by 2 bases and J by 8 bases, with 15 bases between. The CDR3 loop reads CAWSTGGVTEKLFF. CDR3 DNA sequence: TGTGCCTGGAGTACCGGGGGAGTGACCGAAAAACTGTTTTTT.

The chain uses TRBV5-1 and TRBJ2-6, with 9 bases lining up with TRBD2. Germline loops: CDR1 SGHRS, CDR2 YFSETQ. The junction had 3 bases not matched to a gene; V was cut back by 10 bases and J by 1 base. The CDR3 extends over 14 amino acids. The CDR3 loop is CARGGGSGANVLTF. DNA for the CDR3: TGCGCCCGCGGGGGGGGGTCTGGGGCCAACGTCCTGACTTTC.

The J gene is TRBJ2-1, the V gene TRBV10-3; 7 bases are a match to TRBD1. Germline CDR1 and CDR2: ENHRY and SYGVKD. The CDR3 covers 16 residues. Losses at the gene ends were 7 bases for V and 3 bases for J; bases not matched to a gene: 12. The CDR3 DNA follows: TGTGCCATCAAGGGGACAGCAGATACCCACTACAATGAGCAGTTCTTC. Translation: CAIKGTADTHYNEQFF.

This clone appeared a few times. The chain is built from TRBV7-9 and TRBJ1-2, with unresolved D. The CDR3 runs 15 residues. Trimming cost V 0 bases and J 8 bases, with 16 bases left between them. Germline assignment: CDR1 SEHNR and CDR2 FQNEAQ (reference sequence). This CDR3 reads CASSLAIQVILGYTF. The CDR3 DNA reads TGTGCCAGCAGCTTAGCCATCCAGGTCATCTTAGGCTACACCTTC.

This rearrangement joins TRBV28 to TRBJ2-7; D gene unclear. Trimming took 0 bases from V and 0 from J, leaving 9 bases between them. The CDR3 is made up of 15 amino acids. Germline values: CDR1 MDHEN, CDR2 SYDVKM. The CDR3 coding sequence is TGTGCCAGCAGTTTATGGGCAGAAAGCTCCTACGAGCAGTACTTC. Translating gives CASSLWAESSYEQYF.

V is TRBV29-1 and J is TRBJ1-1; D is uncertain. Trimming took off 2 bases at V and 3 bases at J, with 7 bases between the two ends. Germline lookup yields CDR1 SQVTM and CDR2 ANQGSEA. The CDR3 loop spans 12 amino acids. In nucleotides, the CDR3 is TGCAGCGTTGAACGGAGGGACACTGAAGCTTTCTTT. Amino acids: CSVERRDTEAFF.

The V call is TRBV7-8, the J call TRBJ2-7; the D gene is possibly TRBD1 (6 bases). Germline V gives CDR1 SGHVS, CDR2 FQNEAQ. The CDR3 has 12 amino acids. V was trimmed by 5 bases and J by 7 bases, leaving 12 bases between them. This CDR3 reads CASSPHGTEQYF. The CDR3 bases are TGTGCCAGCAGCCCCCACGGGACAGAGCAGTACTTC.

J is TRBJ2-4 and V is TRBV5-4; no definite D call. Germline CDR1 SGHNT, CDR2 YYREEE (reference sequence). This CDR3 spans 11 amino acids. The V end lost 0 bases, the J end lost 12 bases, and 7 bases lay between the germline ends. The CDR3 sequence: CASSLGADQYF. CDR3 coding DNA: TGTGCCAGCAGCTTGGGGGCAGATCAGTACTTC.

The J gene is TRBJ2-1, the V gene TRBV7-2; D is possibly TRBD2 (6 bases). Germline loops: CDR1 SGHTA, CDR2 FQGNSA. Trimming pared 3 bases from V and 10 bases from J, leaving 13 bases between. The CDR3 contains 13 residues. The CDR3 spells CASSLSPGLEQFF. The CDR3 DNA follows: TGTGCCAGCAGCTTGTCGCCTGGACTAGAGCAGTTCTTC.

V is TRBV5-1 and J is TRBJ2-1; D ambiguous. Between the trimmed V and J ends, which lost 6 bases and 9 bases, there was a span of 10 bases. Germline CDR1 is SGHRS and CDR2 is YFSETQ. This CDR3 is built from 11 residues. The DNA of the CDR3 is TGCGCCAGCACGTGGTCGGGTGAGCAGTTCTTC. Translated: CASTWSGEQFF.

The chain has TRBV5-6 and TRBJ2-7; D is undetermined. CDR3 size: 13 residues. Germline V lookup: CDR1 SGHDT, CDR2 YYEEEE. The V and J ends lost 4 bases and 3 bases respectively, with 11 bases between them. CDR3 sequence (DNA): TGTGCCAGCAGCCGCGAAGAGGACTACGAGCAGTACTTC. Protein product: CASSREEDYEQYF.

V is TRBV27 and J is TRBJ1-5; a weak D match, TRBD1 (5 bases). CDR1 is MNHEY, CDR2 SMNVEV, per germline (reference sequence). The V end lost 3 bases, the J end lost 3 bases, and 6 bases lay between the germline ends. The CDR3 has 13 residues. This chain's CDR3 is CASSFGANQPQHF. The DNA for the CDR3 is TGTGCCAGCAGTTTTGGGGCCAATCAGCCCCAGCATTTT.

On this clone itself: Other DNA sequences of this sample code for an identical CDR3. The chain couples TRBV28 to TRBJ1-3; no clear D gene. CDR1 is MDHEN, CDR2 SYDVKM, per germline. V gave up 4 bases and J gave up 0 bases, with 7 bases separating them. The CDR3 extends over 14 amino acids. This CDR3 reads CASSSGGSGNTIYF. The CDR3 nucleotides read TGTGCCAGCAGTTCAGGTGGCTCTGGAAACACCATATATTTT.

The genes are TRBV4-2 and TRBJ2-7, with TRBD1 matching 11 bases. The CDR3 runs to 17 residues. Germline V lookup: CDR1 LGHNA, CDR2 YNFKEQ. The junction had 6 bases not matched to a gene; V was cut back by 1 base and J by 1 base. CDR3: CASSQAAGTGGSYEQYF. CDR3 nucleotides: TGTGCCAGCAGCCAAGCCGCCGGGACAGGGGGGTCCTACGAGCAGTACTTC.

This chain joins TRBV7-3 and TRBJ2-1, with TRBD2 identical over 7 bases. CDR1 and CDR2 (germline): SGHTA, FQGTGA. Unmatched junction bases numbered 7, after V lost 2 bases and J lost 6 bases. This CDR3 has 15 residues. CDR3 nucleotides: TGTGCCAGCAGCTTAGGACTAGGGCTGATCAATGAGCAGTTCTTC. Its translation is CASSLGLGLINEQFF.

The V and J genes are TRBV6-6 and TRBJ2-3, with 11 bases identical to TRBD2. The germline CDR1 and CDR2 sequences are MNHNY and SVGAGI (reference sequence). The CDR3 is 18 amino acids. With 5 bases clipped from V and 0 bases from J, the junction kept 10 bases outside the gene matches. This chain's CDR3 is CASSPGGWTSGSTDTQYF. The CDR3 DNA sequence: TGTGCCAGCAGTCCGGGGGGGTGGACTAGCGGGAGCACAGATACGCAGTATTTT.

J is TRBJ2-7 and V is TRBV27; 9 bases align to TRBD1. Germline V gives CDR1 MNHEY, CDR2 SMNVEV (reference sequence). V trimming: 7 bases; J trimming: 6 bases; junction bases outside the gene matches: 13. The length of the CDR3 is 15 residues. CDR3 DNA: TGTGCCAGCAACGGTCGGGGACAGGGTGCGGTCGAGCAGTACTTC. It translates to CASNGRGQGAVEQYF.

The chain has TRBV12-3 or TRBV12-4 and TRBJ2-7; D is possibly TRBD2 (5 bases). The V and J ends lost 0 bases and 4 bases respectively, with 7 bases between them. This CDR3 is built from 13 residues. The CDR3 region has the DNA TGTGCCAGCAGTTTAGCCCCGGGGTACGAGCAGTACTTC. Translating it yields CASSLAPGYEQYF.

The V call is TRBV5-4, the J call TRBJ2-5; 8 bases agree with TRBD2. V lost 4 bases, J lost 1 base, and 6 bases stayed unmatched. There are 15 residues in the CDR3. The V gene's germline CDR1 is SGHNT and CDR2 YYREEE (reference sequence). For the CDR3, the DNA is TGTGCCAGCAGCAGACGTAGCGGGGCCCAAGAGACCCAGTACTTC. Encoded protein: CASSRRSGAQETQYF. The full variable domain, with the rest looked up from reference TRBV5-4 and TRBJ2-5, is ETGVTQSPTHLIKTRGQQVTLRCSSQSGHNTVSWYQQALGQGPQFIFQYYREEENGRGNFPPRFSGLQFPNYSSELNVNALELDDSALYLCASSRRSGAQETQYFGPGTRLLVL.

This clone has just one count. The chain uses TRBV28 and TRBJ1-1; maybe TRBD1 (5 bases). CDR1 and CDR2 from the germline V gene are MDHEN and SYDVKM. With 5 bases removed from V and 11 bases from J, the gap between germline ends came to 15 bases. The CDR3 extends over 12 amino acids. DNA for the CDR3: TGTGCCAGCAGTACGTGGGGGGTCAGGGCTTTCTTT. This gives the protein CASSTWGVRAFF.